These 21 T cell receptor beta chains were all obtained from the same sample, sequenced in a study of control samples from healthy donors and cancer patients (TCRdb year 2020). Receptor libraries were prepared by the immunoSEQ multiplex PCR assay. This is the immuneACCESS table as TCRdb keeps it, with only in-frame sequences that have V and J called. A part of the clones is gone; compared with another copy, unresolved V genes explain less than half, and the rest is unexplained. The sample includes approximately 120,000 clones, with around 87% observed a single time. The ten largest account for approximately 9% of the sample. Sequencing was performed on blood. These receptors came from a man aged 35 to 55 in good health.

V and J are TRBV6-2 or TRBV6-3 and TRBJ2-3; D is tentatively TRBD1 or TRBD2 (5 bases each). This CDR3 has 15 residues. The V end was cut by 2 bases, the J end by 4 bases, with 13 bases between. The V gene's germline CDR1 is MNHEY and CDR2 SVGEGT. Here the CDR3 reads CASSYGTGGPDTQYF. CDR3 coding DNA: TGTGCCAGCAGTTACGGGACGGGCGGTCCAGATACGCAGTATTTT.

The CDR3 region has the DNA TGTGCCAGCGGATGGGGACAGGGCGGGTACGAGCAGTACTTC. Amino acid sequence: CASGWGQGGYEQYF. This sequence joins TRBV7-2 and TRBJ2-7, with 9 bases that match TRBD1. The CDR3 is made up of 14 amino acids. Germline V gene lookup returns CDR1 SGHTA and CDR2 FQGNSA. V was clipped by 8 bases and J by 4 bases; unmatched bases: 9.

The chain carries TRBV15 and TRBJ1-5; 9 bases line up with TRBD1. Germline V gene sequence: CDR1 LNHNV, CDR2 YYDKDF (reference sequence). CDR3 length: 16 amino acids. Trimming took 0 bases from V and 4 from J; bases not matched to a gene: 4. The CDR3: CATSRDMTGGNQPQHF. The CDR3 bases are TGTGCCACCAGCAGAGACATGACAGGGGGGAATCAGCCCCAGCATTTT.

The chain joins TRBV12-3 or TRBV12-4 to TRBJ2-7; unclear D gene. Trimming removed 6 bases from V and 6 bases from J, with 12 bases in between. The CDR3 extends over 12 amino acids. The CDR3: CASRPGSGEQYF. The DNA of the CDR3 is TGTGCCAGCAGACCCGGGTCGGGCGAGCAGTACTTC.

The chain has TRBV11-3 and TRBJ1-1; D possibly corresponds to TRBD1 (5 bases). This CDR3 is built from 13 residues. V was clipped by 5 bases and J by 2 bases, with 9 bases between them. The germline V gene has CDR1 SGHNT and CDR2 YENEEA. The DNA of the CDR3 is TGTGCCAGCAGCCTAGGGGCCAACACTGAAGCTTTCTTT. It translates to CASSLGANTEAFF.

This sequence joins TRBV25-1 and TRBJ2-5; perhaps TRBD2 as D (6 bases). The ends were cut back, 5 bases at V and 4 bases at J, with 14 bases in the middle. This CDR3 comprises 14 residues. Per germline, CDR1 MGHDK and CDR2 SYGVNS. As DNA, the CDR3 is TGTGCCAGCAGTTCCGGCGGGGAAGTAGAGACCCAGTACTTC. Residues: CASSSGGEVETQYF.

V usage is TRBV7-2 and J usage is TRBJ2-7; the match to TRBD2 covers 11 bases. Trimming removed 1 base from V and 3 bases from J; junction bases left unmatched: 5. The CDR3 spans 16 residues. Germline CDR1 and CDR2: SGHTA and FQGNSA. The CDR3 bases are TGTGCCAGCAGCTTAGTCCAAGGACTAGCGGGCTACGAGCAGTACTTC. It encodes CASSLVQGLAGYEQYF.

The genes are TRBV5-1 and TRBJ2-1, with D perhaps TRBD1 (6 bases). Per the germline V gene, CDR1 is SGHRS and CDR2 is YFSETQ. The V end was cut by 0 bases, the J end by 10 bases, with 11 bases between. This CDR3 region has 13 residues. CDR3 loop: CASSLAGAGEQFF. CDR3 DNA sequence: TGCGCCAGCAGCTTGGCAGGGGCTGGGGAGCAGTTCTTC.

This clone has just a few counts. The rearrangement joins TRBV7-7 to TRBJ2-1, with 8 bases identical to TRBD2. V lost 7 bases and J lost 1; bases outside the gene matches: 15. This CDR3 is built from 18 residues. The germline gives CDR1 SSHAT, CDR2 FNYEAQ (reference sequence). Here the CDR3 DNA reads TGTGCCAGCATCCCCCGGGGGGGGGCGCGATGGTCCTACAATGAGCAGTTCTTC. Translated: CASIPRGGARWSYNEQFF.

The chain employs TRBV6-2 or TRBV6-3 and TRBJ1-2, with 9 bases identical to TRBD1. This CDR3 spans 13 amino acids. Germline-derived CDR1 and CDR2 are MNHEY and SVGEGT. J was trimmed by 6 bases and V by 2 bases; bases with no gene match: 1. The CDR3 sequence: CASSYGTGNGYTF. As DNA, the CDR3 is TGTGCCAGCAGTTACGGGACAGGGAATGGCTACACCTTC.

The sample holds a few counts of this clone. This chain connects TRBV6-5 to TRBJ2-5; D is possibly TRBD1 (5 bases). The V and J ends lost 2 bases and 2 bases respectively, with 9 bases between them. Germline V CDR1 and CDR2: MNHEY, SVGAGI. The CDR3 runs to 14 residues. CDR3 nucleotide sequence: TGTGCCAGCAGTTACGGCACAGGTCAAGAGACCCAGTACTTC. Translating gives CASSYGTGQETQYF.

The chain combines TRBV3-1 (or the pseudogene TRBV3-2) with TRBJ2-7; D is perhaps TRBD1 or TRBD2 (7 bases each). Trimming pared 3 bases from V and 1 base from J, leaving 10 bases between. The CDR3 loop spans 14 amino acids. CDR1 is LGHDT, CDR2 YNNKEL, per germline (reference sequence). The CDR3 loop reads CASSHRGGSYEQYF. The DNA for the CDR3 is TGTGCCAGCAGCCACAGGGGGGGATCCTACGAGCAGTACTTC.

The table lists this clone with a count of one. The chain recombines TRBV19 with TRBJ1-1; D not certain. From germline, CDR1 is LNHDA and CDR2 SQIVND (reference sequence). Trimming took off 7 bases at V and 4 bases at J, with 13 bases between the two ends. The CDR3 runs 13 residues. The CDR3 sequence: CASKFGRFTEAFF. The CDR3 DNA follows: TGTGCCAGTAAATTTGGGCGGTTCACTGAAGCTTTCTTT.

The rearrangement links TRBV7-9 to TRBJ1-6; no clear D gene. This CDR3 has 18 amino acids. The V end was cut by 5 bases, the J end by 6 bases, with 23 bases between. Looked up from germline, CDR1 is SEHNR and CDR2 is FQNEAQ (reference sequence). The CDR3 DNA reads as TGTGCCAGCAGCCAGGTGGGGATGAATATTCCCATTAATTCACCCCTCCACTTT. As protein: CASSQVGMNIPINSPLHF.

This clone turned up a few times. DNA of the CDR3: TGCGCCAGCAGCCAAGATCGGTCTACAGGAGGCTCTGGGGCCAACGTCCTGACTTTC. Translation gives CASSQDRSTGGSGANVLTF. J is TRBJ2-6 and V is TRBV4-3, with D perhaps given as TRBD1 or TRBD2 (5 bases each). Looked up from germline, CDR1 is LGHNA and CDR2 is YSLEER. The CDR3 is made up of 19 amino acids. The ends were cut back, 0 bases at V and 0 bases at J, with 15 bases in the middle.

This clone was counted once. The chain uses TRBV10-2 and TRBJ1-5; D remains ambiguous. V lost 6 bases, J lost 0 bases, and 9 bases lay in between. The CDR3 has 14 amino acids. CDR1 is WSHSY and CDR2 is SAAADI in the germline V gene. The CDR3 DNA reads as TGCGCCAGCAGCACAGAGTATAGCAATCAGCCCCAGCATTTT. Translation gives CASSTEYSNQPQHF.

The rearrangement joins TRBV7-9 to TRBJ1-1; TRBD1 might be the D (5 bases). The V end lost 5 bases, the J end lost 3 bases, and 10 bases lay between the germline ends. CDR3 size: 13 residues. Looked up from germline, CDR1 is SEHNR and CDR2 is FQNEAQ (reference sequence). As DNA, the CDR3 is TGTGCCAGCAGCAATCAGGGATACACTGAAGCTTTCTTT. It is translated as CASSNQGYTEAFF.

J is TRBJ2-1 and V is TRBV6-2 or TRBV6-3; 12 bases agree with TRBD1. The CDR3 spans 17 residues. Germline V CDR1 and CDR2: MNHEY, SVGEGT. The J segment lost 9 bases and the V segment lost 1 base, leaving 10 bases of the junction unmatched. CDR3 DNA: TGTGCCAGCAGTTACTTCCTGAGGGACAGGGGGCTAGGTGAGCAGTTCTTC. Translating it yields CASSYFLRDRGLGEQFF.

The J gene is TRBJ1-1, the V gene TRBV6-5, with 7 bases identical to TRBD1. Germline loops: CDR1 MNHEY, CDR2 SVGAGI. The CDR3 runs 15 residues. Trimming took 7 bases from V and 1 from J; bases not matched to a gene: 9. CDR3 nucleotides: TGTGCCAGCAAAGATCTACAGGGGAGGAACACTGAAGCTTTCTTT. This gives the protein CASKDLQGRNTEAFF.

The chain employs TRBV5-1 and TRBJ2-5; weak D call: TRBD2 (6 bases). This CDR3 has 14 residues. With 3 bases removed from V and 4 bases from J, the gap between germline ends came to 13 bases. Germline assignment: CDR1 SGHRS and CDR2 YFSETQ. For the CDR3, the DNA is TGCGCCAGCAGCTCCACCTCGGGACTAGAGACCCAGTACTTC. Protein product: CASSSTSGLETQYF.

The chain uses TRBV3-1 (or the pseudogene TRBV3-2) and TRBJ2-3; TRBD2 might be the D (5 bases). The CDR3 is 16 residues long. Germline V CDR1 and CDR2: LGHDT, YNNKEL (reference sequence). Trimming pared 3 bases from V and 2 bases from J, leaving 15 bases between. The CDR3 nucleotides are TGTGCCAGCAGCCAGGGGAGCCAGGCCCTCACAGATACGCAGTATTTT. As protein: CASSQGSQALTDTQYF.